These T cell receptor beta chains were read from a single sample in a study of T cell responses to AZD1222 COVID-19 vaccine. Sequencing was performed with immunoSEQ multiplex PCR; in TCRdb, only in-frame clones are kept and a portion is missing. The table has about 97,000 clones, about 88% seen once. The sample in question was peripheral blood, obtained on day 0 of AZD1222 vaccination. These receptors were collected from an adult in good health. The CDR3 runs from the conserved cysteine through the conserved F or W. Fields, in order: J gene, clone size, V gene, D gene, CDR3 DNA, CDR3 protein. A D gene is named only where the DNA matches it firmly. Only part of the rows carry a size: once, few, many, or a class if the clone is expanded.

j_gene: TRBJ2-3
abundance: NA
v_gene: TRBV29-1
d_gene: NA
CDR3nt: TGCAGCGTATCTACCCTCCAACAGCTCACAGATACGCAGTATTTT
CDR3aa: CSVSTLQQLTDTQYF

j_gene: TRBJ1-2
abundance: NA
v_gene: TRBV11-2
d_gene: NA
CDR3nt: TGTGCCAGCACCGGCCAGGGCAGCGGCTACACCTTC
CDR3aa: CASTGQGSGYTF

j_gene: TRBJ1-2
abundance: NA
v_gene: TRBV7-2
d_gene: TRBD1
CDR3nt: TGTGCCAGCAGCTTCCCCCTCGACAGGGCGGATGGCTACACCTTC
CDR3aa: CASSFPLDRADGYTF

j_gene: TRBJ2-5
abundance: NA
v_gene: TRBV28
d_gene: TRBD2
CDR3nt: TGTGCCAGCAGTTTCCTAGCGGGGGGGGGACAAGAGACCCAGTACTTC
CDR3aa: CASSFLAGGGQETQYF

j_gene: TRBJ1-1
abundance: once
v_gene: TRBV5-1
d_gene: NA
CDR3nt: TGCGCCAGCAGCCCCGTCCCGGGTACGAACACTGAAGCTTTCTTT
CDR3aa: CASSPVPGTNTEAFF

j_gene: TRBJ2-2
abundance: NA
v_gene: TRBV11-3
d_gene: TRBD2
CDR3nt: TGTGCCAGCAGAGGGCAGGGAGGGGCCGGGGAGCTGTTTTTT
CDR3aa: CASRGQGGAGELFF

j_gene: TRBJ1-6
abundance: NA
v_gene: TRBV2
d_gene: NA
CDR3nt: TGTGCCAGCAGTGCGTGGCAGGGGAATAATTCACCCCTCCACTTT
CDR3aa: CASSAWQGNNSPLHF

j_gene: TRBJ1-4
abundance: once
v_gene: TRBV11-1
d_gene: NA
CDR3nt: TGTGCCAGCAGCTTAGAGCGTTGGGGAGAAAAACTGTTTTTT
CDR3aa: CASSLERWGEKLFF

j_gene: TRBJ2-7
abundance: NA
v_gene: TRBV4-3
d_gene: NA
CDR3nt: TGCGCCAGCAGCCAAGATCGAGACAGTTCGGACGAGCAGTACTTC
CDR3aa: CASSQDRDSSDEQYF

j_gene: TRBJ2-7
abundance: NA
v_gene: TRBV2
d_gene: TRBD1
CDR3nt: TGTGCCAGCAGCGCCGGGACAGGACACTCGAGCTCCTACGAGCAGTACTTC
CDR3aa: CASSAGTGHSSSYEQYF

j_gene: TRBJ2-5
abundance: NA
v_gene: TRBV19
d_gene: NA
CDR3nt: TGTGCCAGTAGTGTTACGGGGTTCCGGGAGACCCAGTACTTC
CDR3aa: CASSVTGFRETQYF

j_gene: TRBJ2-7
abundance: NA
v_gene: TRBV6-5
d_gene: TRBD1
CDR3nt: TGTGCCAGCAGTTACTCGAGTATGGGACAGACCTACGAGCAGTACTTC
CDR3aa: CASSYSSMGQTYEQYF

j_gene: TRBJ2-3
abundance: NA
v_gene: TRBV19
d_gene: TRBD2
CDR3nt: TGTGCCAGTAGTCGTGAACGGGGGGGCCTAGATACGCAGTATTTT
CDR3aa: CASSRERGGLDTQYF

j_gene: TRBJ2-5
abundance: NA
v_gene: TRBV7-2
d_gene: TRBD2
CDR3nt: TGTGCCAGCAGCTTTCATGCGGGGACTAGAGAGACCCAGTACTTC
CDR3aa: CASSFHAGTRETQYF

j_gene: TRBJ2-1
abundance: NA
v_gene: TRBV7-2
d_gene: NA
CDR3nt: TGTGCCAGCAGCTTAACACGAGACAATGAGCAGTTCTTC
CDR3aa: CASSLTRDNEQFF

j_gene: TRBJ2-5
abundance: NA
v_gene: TRBV7-8
d_gene: NA
CDR3nt: TGTGCCAGCAGCTTAGCCCCCCTTGGGTTCCAAGAGACCCAGTACTTC
CDR3aa: CASSLAPLGFQETQYF